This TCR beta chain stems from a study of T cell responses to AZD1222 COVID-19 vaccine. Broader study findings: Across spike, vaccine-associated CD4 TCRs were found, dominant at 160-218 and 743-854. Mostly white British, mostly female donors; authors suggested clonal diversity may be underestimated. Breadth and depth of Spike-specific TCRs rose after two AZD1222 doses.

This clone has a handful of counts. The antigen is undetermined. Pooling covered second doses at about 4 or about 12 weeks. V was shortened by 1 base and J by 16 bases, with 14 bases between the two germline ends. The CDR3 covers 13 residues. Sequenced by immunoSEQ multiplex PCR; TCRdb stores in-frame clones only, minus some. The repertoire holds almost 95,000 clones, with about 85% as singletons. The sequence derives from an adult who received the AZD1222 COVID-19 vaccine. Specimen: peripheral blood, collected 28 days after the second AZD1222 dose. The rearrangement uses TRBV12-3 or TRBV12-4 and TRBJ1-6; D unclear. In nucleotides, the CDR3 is TGTGCCAGCAGTTTAGGGCTCACCCGTTATCTCCACTTT. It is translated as CASSLGLTRYLHF.